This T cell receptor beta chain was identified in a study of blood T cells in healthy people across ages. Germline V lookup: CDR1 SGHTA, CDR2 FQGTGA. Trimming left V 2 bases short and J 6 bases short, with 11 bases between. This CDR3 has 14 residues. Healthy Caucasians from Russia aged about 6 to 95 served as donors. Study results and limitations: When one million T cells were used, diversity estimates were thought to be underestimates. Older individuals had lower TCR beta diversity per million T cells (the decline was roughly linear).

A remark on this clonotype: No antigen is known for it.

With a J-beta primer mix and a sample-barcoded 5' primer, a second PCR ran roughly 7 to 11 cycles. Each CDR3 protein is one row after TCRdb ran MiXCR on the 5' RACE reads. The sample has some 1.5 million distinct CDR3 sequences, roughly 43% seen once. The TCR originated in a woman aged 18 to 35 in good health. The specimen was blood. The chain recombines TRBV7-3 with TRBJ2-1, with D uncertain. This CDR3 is CASSLLSRPNEQFF. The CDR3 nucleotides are TGTGCCAGCAGCTTACTTTCTAGACCCAATGAGCAGTTCTTC.